This T cell receptor beta chain was profiled in a study of T cell repertoires in cytomegalovirus infection. Turning to the study itself: Selection of CMV epitopes for the study included recently identified HLA-C-restricted and well-studied HLA-B-restricted ones. Carrying CMV and the relevant HLA type showed in public TCR beta signatures. General study findings and limits: Carriage of CMV together with the relevant HLA was identifiable through cumulative public TCR beta family frequency. Predominance within the ex vivo response was attributable to HLA-C-restricted CMV-specific TCR beta clonotypes.

V was shortened by 4 bases and J by 3 bases, with 7 bases between the two germline ends. Germline V gene data show CDR1 as KGHSH and CDR2 as LQKENI. The CDR3 extends over 13 amino acids. The sample holds many counts of this clonotype. Its antigen is unidentified. TCRdb reprocessed the reads with MiXCR, giving one entry per CDR3 protein. The sample records around 540,000 distinct CDR3 sequences, about 33% being singletons. V gene TRBV18 combines with J gene TRBJ1-5, with D unresolved. The sequence came from a human donor in good health (CMV status not recorded). Some clones in this sample may be carry-over from other donors' samples. The sequencing here drew on cultured PBMCs, taken from culture after CMV antigen stimulation. This CDR3 is CASSLRDNQPQHF. The CDR3 nucleotides read TGTGCCAGCTCACTTCGGGACAATCAGCCCCAGCATTTT.